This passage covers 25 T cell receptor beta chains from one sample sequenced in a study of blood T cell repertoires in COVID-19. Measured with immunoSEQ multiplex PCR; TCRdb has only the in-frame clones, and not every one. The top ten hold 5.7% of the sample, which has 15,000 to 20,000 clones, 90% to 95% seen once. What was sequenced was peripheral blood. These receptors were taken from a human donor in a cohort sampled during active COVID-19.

DNA for the CDR3: TGCGCCAGCAGACGAACAGGGTCCTACGAGCAGTACTTC. This sequence encodes CASRRTGSYEQYF. The rearrangement joins TRBV5-1 to TRBJ2-7; D possibly corresponds to TRBD1 (6 bases). The CDR3 is 13 amino acids. Germline loops: CDR1 SGHRS, CDR2 YFSETQ. Trimming cost V 5 bases and J 1 base, with 10 bases left between them.

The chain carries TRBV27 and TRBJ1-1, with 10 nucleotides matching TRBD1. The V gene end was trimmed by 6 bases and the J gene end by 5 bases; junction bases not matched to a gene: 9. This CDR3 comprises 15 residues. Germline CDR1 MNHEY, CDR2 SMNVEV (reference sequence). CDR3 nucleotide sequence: TGTGCCAGCAGCACTCGGACAGGGGGAGTTACTGAAGCTTTCTTT. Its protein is CASSTRTGGVTEAFF.

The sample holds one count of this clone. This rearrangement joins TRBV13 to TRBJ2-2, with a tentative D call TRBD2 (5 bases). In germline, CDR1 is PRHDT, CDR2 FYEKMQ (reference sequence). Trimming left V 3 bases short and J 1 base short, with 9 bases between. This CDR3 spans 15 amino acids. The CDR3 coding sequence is TGTGCCAGCAGCTTCGTGGGAGAGAACACCGGGGAGCTGTTTTTT. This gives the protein CASSFVGENTGELFF.

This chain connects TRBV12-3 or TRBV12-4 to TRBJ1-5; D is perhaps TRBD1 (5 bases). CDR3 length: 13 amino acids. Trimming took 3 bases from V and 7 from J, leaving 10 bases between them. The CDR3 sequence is CASSLQGKQPQHF. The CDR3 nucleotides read TGTGCCAGCAGTTTGCAGGGAAAGCAGCCCCAGCATTTT.

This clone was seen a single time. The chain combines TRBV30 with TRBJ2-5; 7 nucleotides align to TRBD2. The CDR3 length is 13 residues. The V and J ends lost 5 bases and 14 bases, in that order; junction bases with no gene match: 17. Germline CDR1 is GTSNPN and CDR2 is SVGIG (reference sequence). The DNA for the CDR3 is TGTGCCTGGCAGGAGGGGAGGGAGGGTCCCAAATACTTC. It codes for CAWQEGREGPKYF.

CDR3: CARSSTAPETGNYSNQPQHF. CDR3 DNA sequence: TGTGCCAGAAGCTCGACAGCCCCCGAGACAGGGAATTATAGCAATCAGCCCCAGCATTTT. V and J are TRBV5-3 and TRBJ1-5, with 7 nucleotides matching TRBD1. TRBV5-3 is an ORF for which the function is uncertain. CDR3 length equals 20 residues. The V and J ends lost 3 bases and 0 bases, in that order; junction bases with no gene match: 18.

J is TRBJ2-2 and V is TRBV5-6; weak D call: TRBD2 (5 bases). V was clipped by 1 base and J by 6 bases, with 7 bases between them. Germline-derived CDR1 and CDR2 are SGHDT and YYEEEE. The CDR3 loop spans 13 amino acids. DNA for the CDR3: TGTGCCAGCAGCTTGCCTAGCTCCGGGGAGCTGTTTTTT. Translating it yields CASSLPSSGELFF.

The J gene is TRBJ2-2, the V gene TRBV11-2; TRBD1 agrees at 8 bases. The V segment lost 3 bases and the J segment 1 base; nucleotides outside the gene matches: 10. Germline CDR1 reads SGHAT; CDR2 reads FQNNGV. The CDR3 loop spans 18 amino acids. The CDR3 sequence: CASSFGGWGQVNTGELFF. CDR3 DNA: TGTGCCAGCAGCTTTGGCGGGTGGGGACAGGTGAACACCGGGGAGCTGTTTTTT.

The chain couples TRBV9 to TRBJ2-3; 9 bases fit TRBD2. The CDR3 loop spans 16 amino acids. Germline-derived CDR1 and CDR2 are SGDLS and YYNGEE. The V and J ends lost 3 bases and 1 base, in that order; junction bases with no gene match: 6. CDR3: CASSGSGGGGTDTQYF. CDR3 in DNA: TGTGCCAGCAGCGGCTCGGGCGGGGGGGGCACAGATACGCAGTATTTT.

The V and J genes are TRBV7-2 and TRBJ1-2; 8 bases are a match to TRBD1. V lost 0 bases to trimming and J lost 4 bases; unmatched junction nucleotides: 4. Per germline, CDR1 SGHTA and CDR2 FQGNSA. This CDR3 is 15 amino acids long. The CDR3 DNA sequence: TGTGCCAGCAGCTTAGCCGGACAGGGTGGCTATGGCTACACCTTC. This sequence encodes CASSLAGQGGYGYTF.

In DNA form, the CDR3 reads TGTGCCAGCAGTTACGGGACTAGCCGGACAGATACGCAGTATTTT. It translates to CASSYGTSRTDTQYF. The chain employs TRBV6-5 and TRBJ2-3; 9 bases match TRBD2. The CDR3 contains 15 residues. CDR1 and CDR2 from the germline V gene are MNHEY and SVGAGI. Trimming removed 2 bases from V and 3 bases from J; junction bases left unmatched: 3.

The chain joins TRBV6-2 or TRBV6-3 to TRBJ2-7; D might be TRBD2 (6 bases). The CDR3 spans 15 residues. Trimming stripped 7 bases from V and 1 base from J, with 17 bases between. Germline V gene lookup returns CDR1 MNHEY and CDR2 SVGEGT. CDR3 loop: CASNPGSGSSYEQYF. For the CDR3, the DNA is TGTGCCAGCAACCCGGGTAGCGGATCATCCTACGAGCAGTACTTC.

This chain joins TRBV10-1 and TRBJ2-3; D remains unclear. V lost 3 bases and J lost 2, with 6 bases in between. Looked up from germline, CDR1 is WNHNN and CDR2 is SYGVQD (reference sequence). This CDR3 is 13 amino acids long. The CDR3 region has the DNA TGCGCCAGCAGTGACAGATACACAGATACGCAGTATTTT. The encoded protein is CASSDRYTDTQYF.

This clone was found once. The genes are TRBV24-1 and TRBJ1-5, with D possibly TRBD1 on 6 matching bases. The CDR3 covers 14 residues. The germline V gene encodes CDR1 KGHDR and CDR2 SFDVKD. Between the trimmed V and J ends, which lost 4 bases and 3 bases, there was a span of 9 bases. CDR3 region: CATSERDTNQPQHF. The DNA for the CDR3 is TGTGCCACCAGTGAACGGGACACCAATCAGCCCCAGCATTTT.

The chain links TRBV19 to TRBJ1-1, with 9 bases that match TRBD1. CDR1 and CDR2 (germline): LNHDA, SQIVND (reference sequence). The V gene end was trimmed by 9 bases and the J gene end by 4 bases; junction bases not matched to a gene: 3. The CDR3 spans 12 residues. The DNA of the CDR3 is TGTGCCAGCGGACAGGGGAGCACTGAAGCTTTCTTT. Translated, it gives CASGQGSTEAFF. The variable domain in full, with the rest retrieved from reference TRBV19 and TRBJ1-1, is DGGITQSPKYLFRKEGQNVTLSCEQNLNHDAMYWYRQDPGQGLRLIYYSQIVNDFQKGDIAEGYSVSREKKESFPLTVTSAQKNPTAFYLCASGQGSTEAFFGQGTRLTVV.

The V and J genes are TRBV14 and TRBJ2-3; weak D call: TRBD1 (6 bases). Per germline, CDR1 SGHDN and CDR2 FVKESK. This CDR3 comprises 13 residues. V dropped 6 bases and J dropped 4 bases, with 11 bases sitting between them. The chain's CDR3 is CASRPTGPDTQYF. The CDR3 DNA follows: TGTGCCAGCAGACCGACAGGCCCAGATACGCAGTATTTT.

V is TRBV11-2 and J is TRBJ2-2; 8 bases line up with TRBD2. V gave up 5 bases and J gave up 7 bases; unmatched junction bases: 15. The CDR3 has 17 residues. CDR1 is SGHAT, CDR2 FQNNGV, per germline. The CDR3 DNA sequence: TGTGCCAGCAGCAGGTCTAAGGACGGGAGGGCCGACGGGGAGCTGTTTTTT. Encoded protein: CASSRSKDGRADGELFF.

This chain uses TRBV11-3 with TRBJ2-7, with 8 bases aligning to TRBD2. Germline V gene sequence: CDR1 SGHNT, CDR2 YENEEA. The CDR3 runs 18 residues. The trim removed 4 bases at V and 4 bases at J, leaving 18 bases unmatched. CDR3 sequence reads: CASSSGAGGPGHSYEQYF. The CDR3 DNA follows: TGTGCCAGCAGCTCCGGGGCGGGAGGACCGGGACACTCTTACGAGCAGTACTTC.

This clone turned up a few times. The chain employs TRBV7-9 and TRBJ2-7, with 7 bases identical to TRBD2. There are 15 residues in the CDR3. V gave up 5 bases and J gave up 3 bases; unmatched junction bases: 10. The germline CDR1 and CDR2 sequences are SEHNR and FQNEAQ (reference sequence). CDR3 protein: CASSPPEWEGYEQYF. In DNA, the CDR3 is TGTGCCAGCAGCCCCCCAGAGTGGGAGGGCTACGAGCAGTACTTC.

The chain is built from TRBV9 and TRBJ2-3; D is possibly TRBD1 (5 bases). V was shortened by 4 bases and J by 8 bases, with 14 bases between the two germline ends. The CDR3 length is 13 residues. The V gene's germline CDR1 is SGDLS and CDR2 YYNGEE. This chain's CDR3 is CASSRGPDGTQYF. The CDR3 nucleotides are TGTGCCAGCAGCAGGGGTCCGGATGGTACGCAGTATTTT.

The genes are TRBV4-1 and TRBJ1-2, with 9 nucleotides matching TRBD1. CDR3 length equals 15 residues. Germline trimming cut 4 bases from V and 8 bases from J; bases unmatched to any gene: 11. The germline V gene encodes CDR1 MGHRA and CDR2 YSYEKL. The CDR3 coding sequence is TGCGCCAGCAGCCCGGGACAGGGACCCTTTGTAGGCTACACCTTC. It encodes CASSPGQGPFVGYTF.

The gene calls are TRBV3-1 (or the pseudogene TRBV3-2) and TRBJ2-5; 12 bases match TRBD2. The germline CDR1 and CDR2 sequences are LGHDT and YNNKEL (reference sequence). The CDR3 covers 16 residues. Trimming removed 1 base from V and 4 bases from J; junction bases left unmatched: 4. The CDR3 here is CASSQGPSGGVETQYF. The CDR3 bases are TGTGCCAGCAGCCAAGGGCCTAGCGGGGGGGTAGAGACCCAGTACTTC.

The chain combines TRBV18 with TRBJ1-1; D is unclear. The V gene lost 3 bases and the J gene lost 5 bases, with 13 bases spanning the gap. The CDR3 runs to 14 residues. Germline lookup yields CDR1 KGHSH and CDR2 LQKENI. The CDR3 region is CASSPRAQVTEAFF. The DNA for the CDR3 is TGTGCCAGCTCACCGCGGGCCCAGGTAACTGAAGCTTTCTTT.

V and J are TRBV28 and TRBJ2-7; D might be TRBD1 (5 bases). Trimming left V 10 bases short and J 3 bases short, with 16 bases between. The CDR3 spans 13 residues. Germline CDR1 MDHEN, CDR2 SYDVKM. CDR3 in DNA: TGTGCCACCCACTCAGGGTTAGTCTACGAGCAGTACTTC. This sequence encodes CATHSGLVYEQYF.

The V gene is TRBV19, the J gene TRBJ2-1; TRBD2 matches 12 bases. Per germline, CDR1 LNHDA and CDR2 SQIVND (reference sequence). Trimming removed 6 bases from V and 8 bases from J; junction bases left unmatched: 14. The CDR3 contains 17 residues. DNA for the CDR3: TGTGCCAGTAGCCCCTTGGGACTAGCGGGCGGCTGGGATGAGCAGTTCTTC. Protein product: CASSPLGLAGGWDEQFF.